These 21 T cell receptor beta chains were sequenced from one sample in a study of blood T cells in healthy people across ages. PCR was performed a second time for roughly 7 to 11 cycles using a sample-barcoded 5' primer and a J-beta primer mix. A single record per CDR3 protein comes from TCRdb applying MiXCR to the 5' RACE reads. The sample records fewer than 2,000,000 distinct CDR3 sequences, about 31% being singletons. The sequencing sample was made of blood. Receptor source: a young woman in good health.

This clonotype was found a few times. The chain combines TRBV4-1 with TRBJ2-1; D uncertain. This CDR3 comprises 18 residues. Germline lookup yields CDR1 MGHRA and CDR2 YSYEKL. V was shortened by 1 base and J by 2 bases, with 18 bases between the two germline ends. CDR3 residues: CASSQGVWCALPYNEQFF. The DNA for the CDR3 is TGCGCCAGCAGCCAAGGGGTGTGGTGCGCGTTACCCTACAATGAGCAGTTCTTC.

This chain joins TRBV3-1 and TRBJ2-5; tentative D call: TRBD2 (6 bases). The J call is doubtful: the DNA matches TRBJ2-7 better. Germline CDR1 and CDR2: LGHDT and YNNKEL (reference sequence). This CDR3 region has 14 residues. CDR3 DNA: TGTGCCAGCAGCCAAGGAATTAGCGGCTACGAGCAGTACTTC. Translated: CASSQGISGYEQYF.

Of note for this clonotype: One junction end does not reproduce the germline sequence, and a read error may be involved. V and J are TRBV7-3 and TRBJ2-1; possibly TRBD1 or TRBD2 for D (5 bases each). Germline CDR1 reads SGHTA; CDR2 reads FQGTGA. This CDR3 has 13 amino acids. The CDR3 sequence: CASSSNWGYELFF. Here the CDR3 DNA reads TGTGCCAGCAGCTCCAACTGGGGGTATGAGCTGTTCTTC.

This clonotype was picked up a small number of times. The chain couples TRBV5-1 to TRBJ2-5, with 8 bases fitting TRBD2. Germline CDR1 and CDR2: SGHRS and YFSETQ. This CDR3 comprises 15 residues. After removal of 3 bases from V and 5 bases from J, the junction contained 9 bases not matched to a gene. CDR3 in DNA: TGCGCCAGCAGCTCGGGAGGGGACTCGGTGGAGACCCAGTACTTC. It yields the protein CASSSGGDSVETQYF.

The chain joins TRBV27 to TRBJ2-7, with 9 positions matching TRBD1. Trimming cost V 7 bases and J 5 bases; bases outside gene matches: 12. From germline, CDR1 is MNHEY and CDR2 SMNVEV (reference sequence). This CDR3 has 15 amino acids. CDR3 nucleotides: TGTGCCAGCAAAACTGGGACAGGGTTTATCCACGAGCAGTACTTC. It encodes CASKTGTGFIHEQYF.

This clonotype was counted between two and nine times. The J gene is TRBJ1-5, the V gene TRBV5-5, with TRBD1 identical over 7 bases. Germline V gene sequence: CDR1 SGHKS, CDR2 YYEKEE (reference sequence). This CDR3 is 15 amino acids long. V dropped 0 bases and J dropped 7; count of bases not matched to a gene: 7. The CDR3 coding sequence is TGTGCCAGCAGCTTGGGTGACAGGGAGAGGCAGCCCCAGCATTTT. This gives the protein CASSLGDRERQPQHF. The full variable domain, with the rest looked up from reference TRBV5-5 and TRBJ1-5, is DAGVTQSPTHLIKTRGQQVTLRCSPISGHKSVSWYQQVLGQGPQFIFQYYEKEERGRGNFPDRFSARQFPNYSSELNVNALLLGDSALYLCASSLGDRERQPQHFGDGTRLSIL.

This rearrangement joins TRBV3-1 to TRBJ2-2, with TRBD2 matching 11 bases. The CDR3 extends over 14 amino acids. In germline, CDR1 is LGHDT, CDR2 YNNKEL (reference sequence). After removal of 6 bases from V and 6 bases from J, the junction contained 3 bases not matched to a gene. The CDR3 nucleotides are TGTGCCAGCAGACTAGCGGGAGACGCCGGGGAGCTGTTTTTT. This codes for CASRLAGDAGELFF.

This clonotype was counted ten times or more. The chain carries TRBV29-1 and TRBJ2-7; 8 bases map to TRBD2. The germline V gene has CDR1 SQVTM and CDR2 ANQGSEA. This CDR3 has 14 residues. With 0 bases clipped from V and 3 bases from J, the junction kept 4 bases outside the gene matches. The CDR3, as DNA: TGCAGCGTTGAAGATCGGGCGGGAGGCTACGAGCAGTACTTC. This encodes CSVEDRAGGYEQYF.

This clonotype appeared a few times. The chain has TRBV7-3 and TRBJ2-2, with TRBD1 identical over 12 bases. Germline-derived CDR1 and CDR2 are SGHTA and FQGTGA. The CDR3 has 16 residues. The V and J ends lost 0 bases and 6 bases, in that order; junction bases with no gene match: 2. This CDR3 is CASSLTGTGGSGELFF. CDR3 nucleotide sequence: TGTGCCAGCAGCTTAACCGGGACAGGGGGCTCCGGGGAGCTGTTTTTT.

As for this clonotype: A read error may account for a junction end that differs from germline. The rearrangement joins TRBV5-1 to TRBJ2-1; 14 bases fit TRBD2. This CDR3 comprises 15 residues. Per germline, CDR1 SGHRS and CDR2 YFSETQ. CDR3 coding DNA: TGCGCCAGCAGCGCGGGACTAGCGGGAGCCAATAAGCAGTTCTTC. The encoded protein is CASSAGLAGANKQFF. Using reference TRBV5-1 and TRBJ2-1 for the parts outside the CDR3, the full variable domain is KAGVTQTPRYLIKTRGQQVTLSCSPISGHRSVSWYQQTPGQGLQFLFEYFSETQRNKGNFPGRFSGRQFSNSRSEMNVSTLELGDSALYLCASSAGLAGANKQFFGPGTRLTVL.

On this clonotype itself: Sequence at one end of the junction differs from germline and may be a read error. The chain's CDR3 is CAGRLAGFGSEQFF. DNA of the CDR3: TGCGCCGGCAGACTAGCGGGGTTTGGCAGTGAGCAGTTCTTC. The chain couples TRBV10-2 to TRBJ2-1, with 11 bases identical to TRBD2. The CDR3 runs 14 residues. Germline V CDR1 and CDR2: WSHSY, SAAADI.

This clonotype was recorded once. The genes are TRBV7-8 and TRBJ2-3; TRBD2 is a possible D gene (6 bases). Germline V gives CDR1 SGHVS, CDR2 FQNEAQ. The V gene lost 5 bases and the J gene lost 6 bases, with 21 bases spanning the gap. This CDR3 region has 16 residues. CDR3 sequence (DNA): TGTGCCAGCAGCACCCGGCGGGACCCCACGGGGGATACGCAGTATTTT. This gives the protein CASSTRRDPTGDTQYF.

The V gene is TRBV14, the J gene TRBJ2-5; 7 positions match TRBD2. The trim removed 0 bases at V and 2 bases at J, leaving 6 bases unmatched. The CDR3 runs 16 residues. Per germline, CDR1 SGHDN and CDR2 FVKESK. In DNA, the CDR3 is TGTGCCAGCAGCCAAGATGGGGAGGGACTACAAGAGACCCAGTACTTC. Its translation is CASSQDGEGLQETQYF.

The genes are TRBV7-7 and TRBJ2-5; 7 bases fit TRBD2. CDR1 and CDR2 from the germline V gene are SSHAT and FNYEAQ (reference sequence). This CDR3 spans 13 amino acids. Trimming removed 5 bases from V and 7 bases from J; junction bases left unmatched: 7. CDR3 sequence (DNA): TGTGCCAGCAGCCCGGCGGGGGTCAGGACCCAGTACTTC. Translation gives CASSPAGVRTQYF.

This clonotype was seen many times. J is TRBJ2-5 and V is TRBV4-2; 8 positions agree with TRBD1. The V gene's germline CDR1 is LGHNA and CDR2 YNFKEQ. This CDR3 is built from 18 residues. The V gene end was trimmed by 2 bases and the J gene end by 5 bases; junction bases not matched to a gene: 16. The CDR3 sequence is CASSQRLDRGAGVETQYF. The CDR3 nucleotides are TGTGCCAGCAGCCAAAGACTCGACAGGGGCGCGGGTGTGGAGACCCAGTACTTC.

The chain joins TRBV30 to TRBJ1-6; unclear D gene. The ends were cut back, 2 bases at V and 8 bases at J, with 10 bases in the middle. The germline V gene encodes CDR1 GTSNPN and CDR2 SVGIG (reference sequence). This CDR3 is built from 13 residues. The CDR3, as DNA: TGTGCCTGGAGTCCTGGCGTGCATTCACCCCTCCACTTT. Its translation is CAWSPGVHSPLHF. Together with reference TRBV30 and TRBJ1-6, the CDR3 gives the full variable domain: SQTIHQWPATLVQPVGSPLSLECTVEGTSNPNLYWYRQAAGRGLQLLFYSVGIGQISSEVPQNLSASRPQDRQFILSSKKLLLSDSGFYLCAWSPGVHSPLHFGNGTRLTVT.

CDR3: CASSRGNELETQYF. CDR3 sequence (DNA): TGTGCCAGCAGTCGGGGGAATGAATTAGAGACCCAGTACTTC. This chain connects TRBV25-1 to TRBJ2-5; possible D gene TRBD2, 6 bases. V lost 5 bases, J lost 4 bases, and 14 bases lay in between. CDR1 and CDR2 (germline): MGHDK, SYGVNS. This CDR3 is built from 14 residues.

The rearrangement links TRBV9 to TRBJ2-1; 7 nucleotides agree with TRBD2. J lost 4 bases, V lost 8 bases, and 12 bases had no gene match. CDR3 length: 15 amino acids. Germline loops: CDR1 SGDLS, CDR2 YYNGEE. For the CDR3, the DNA is TGTGCCAGTGGGGGGAGGGAAACATATTACAATGAGCAGTTCTTC. As protein: CASGGRETYYNEQFF.

The gene calls are TRBV5-1 and TRBJ2-1, with 7 bases lining up with TRBD2. The CDR3 spans 16 residues. The germline V gene encodes CDR1 SGHRS and CDR2 YFSETQ. Losses at the gene ends were 5 bases for V and 6 bases for J; bases not matched to a gene: 14. The CDR3 region is CASRMGTAGPLNEQFF. The CDR3 DNA reads as TGCGCCAGCAGGATGGGCACAGCGGGGCCCCTCAATGAGCAGTTCTTC. Filled out from reference TRBV5-1 and TRBJ2-1, the complete variable domain reads KAGVTQTPRYLIKTRGQQVTLSCSPISGHRSVSWYQQTPGQGLQFLFEYFSETQRNKGNFPGRFSGRQFSNSRSEMNVSTLELGDSALYLCASRMGTAGPLNEQFFGPGTRLTVL.

This clonotype has a handful of counts. The V and J genes are TRBV10-3 and TRBJ2-6; the D gene is possibly TRBD1 (6 bases). The CDR3 spans 18 residues. Germline V lookup: CDR1 ENHRY, CDR2 SYGVKD. Between the trimmed V and J ends, which lost 3 bases and 1 base, there was a span of 16 bases. The CDR3 nucleotides read TGTGCCATCAGTGAACACCGGGACACCCAATCTGGGGCCAACGTCCTGACTTTC. Amino acid sequence: CAISEHRDTQSGANVLTF.

V usage is TRBV20-1 and J usage is TRBJ2-7, with 8 bases that match TRBD1. Germline V gene data show CDR1 as DFQATT and CDR2 as SNEGSKA (reference sequence). The CDR3 is 14 amino acids. V lost 3 bases to trimming and J lost 0 bases; unmatched junction nucleotides: 4. The CDR3 nucleotides are TGCAGTGCTAGGGACAGGGTTATCTCCTACGAGCAGTACTTC. This translates into CSARDRVISYEQYF.